This record looks at one T cell receptor beta chain sequence and its context. This sample is part of a study of control samples from healthy donors and cancer patients. Clones were sequenced by immunoSEQ multiplex PCR, and TCRdb holds only the in-frame ones, with some missing. The table shows some 95,000 clones, with around 80% occurring only once. Sequencing used blood. This TCR was recovered from a woman in her twenties or thirties in good health.

The CDR3 is CASSRTASNYGYTF. The CDR3 nucleotides read TGTGCCAGCAGTCGGACAGCCTCTAACTATGGCTACACCTTC. This rearrangement joins TRBV2 to TRBJ1-2; tentatively, D is TRBD1 (6 bases). V lost 5 bases and J 0 bases, leaving 10 bases between the germline ends. CDR1 and CDR2 (germline): SNHLY, FYNNEI. The length of the CDR3 is 14 residues.